The sequence of this T cell receptor (beta chain) was determined in a study of cytomegalovirus exposure and HLA in healthy donors. Findings and limits, study-wide: The study listed about 150 cytomegalovirus-associated TCR beta chains. Rare TCR sequences predominated, though certain public TCRs were found in many donors.

The V gene lost 2 bases and the J gene lost 7 bases, with 9 bases spanning the gap. The V gene's germline CDR1 is MNHEY and CDR2 SVGAGI. The CDR3 extends over 14 amino acids. As concerns this clone: What it binds is not known.

PCR employed 60 Vbeta and 13 Jbeta primers. TCRdb keeps only in-frame clones here, not all; method: immunoSEQ multiplex PCR. Here the sample table reports about 31,000 clones. The rearrangement links TRBV6-5 to TRBJ1-6, with D maybe TRBD1 (6 bases). Sequenced: PBMCs. This clonotype was sampled from a female donor in good health and CMV-seronegative. CDR3 nucleotide sequence: TGTGCCAGCAGTTACCTCCAGGGGAATTCACCCCTCCACTTT. Translated, it gives CASSYLQGNSPLHF.